This T cell receptor beta chain was observed in a study of T cell changes during pregnancy in multiple sclerosis. The CDR3 covers 14 residues. Trimming cost V 6 bases and J 5 bases; bases outside gene matches: 7. Germline CDR1 is WNHNN and CDR2 is SYGVQD (reference sequence). Assay used: immunoSEQ multiplex PCR; TCRdb lists only in-frame clones, some missing. The table has under 70,000 clones, 91% seen once. The V call is TRBV10-1, the J call TRBJ1-1; TRBD1 agrees at 9 bases. The sample here was peripheral blood, taken after pregnancy. This TCR was sampled from a female donor in good health, enrolled as a control in a pregnancy study. CDR3 in amino acids: CASRTGTGKTEAFF. The DNA of the CDR3 is TGCGCCAGCAGAACCGGGACAGGGAAAACTGAAGCTTTCTTT.